The clone carrying this TCR beta chain was seen more than once but under ten times. V was clipped by 1 base and J by 11 bases, with 14 bases between them. Germline CDR1 reads SEHNR; CDR2 reads FQNEAQ (reference sequence). The CDR3 is 13 residues long. These data are taken from a study of shared clonotypes between healthy human individuals. The protocol was immunoSEQ multiplex PCR, while the TCRdb copy is restricted to in-frame clones and leaves out a portion. The data show about 2.3 million clones, just over 90% seen once. The chain links TRBV7-9 to TRBJ1-1, with D possibly TRBD1 on 5 matching bases. The sequence was obtained from a man aged 18 to 35 in good health. Some clones in this sample may be carry-over from other donors' samples. Sequencing used naive CD4+ T cells from PBMCs. Sample subset: CD45RA+ positively selected. The CDR3 region has the DNA TGTGCCAGCAGCTTAGGTCAGGGAGCGGGTGCTTTCTTT. Amino acid sequence: CASSLGQGAGAFF.